These 17 T cell receptor beta chains share one sample of origin, sequenced in a study of shared clonotypes between healthy human individuals. Using immunoSEQ multiplex PCR, the repertoire was profiled, and TCRdb retains in-frame clones only, with some absent. The data contain around 1,100,000 clones, roughly 77% of them singletons. Sample: memory CD4+ T cells from PBMCs. Subset here: CD45RA-negative fraction. The origin of the receptors is a man aged 18 to 35 in good health. Some clones in this sample may be carry-over from other donors' samples.

The table lists this clone with a count of one. The J gene is TRBJ2-3, the V gene TRBV5-1; 11 bases are shared with TRBD2. The V segment lost 4 bases and the J segment 0 bases; nucleotides outside the gene matches: 4. Germline values: CDR1 SGHRS, CDR2 YFSETQ. This CDR3 region has 16 residues. This chain's CDR3 is CASSKRTSGSTDTQYF. The CDR3 bases are TGCGCCAGCAGCAAGCGGACTAGCGGGAGCACAGATACGCAGTATTTT.

V is TRBV9 and J is TRBJ2-7, with 10 bases matching TRBD2. CDR3 size: 16 residues. Germline CDR1 reads SGDLS; CDR2 reads YYNGEE. Losses at the gene ends were 3 bases for V and 4 bases for J; bases not matched to a gene: 10. The CDR3 DNA follows: TGTGCCAGCAGCGGTGGGGTCCCGACTAGCGGGTACGAGCAGTACTTC. Translating gives CASSGGVPTSGYEQYF.

The chain recombines TRBV29-1 with TRBJ2-2; 12 bases are a match to TRBD1. Per the germline V gene, CDR1 is SQVTM and CDR2 is ANQGSEA. CDR3 length: 15 amino acids. With 7 bases clipped from V and 1 base from J, the junction kept 4 bases outside the gene matches. CDR3 nucleotide sequence: TGCAGCGCCGGGACAGGGGGCCTGAACACCGGGGAGCTGTTTTTT. It yields the protein CSAGTGGLNTGELFF.

The rearrangement links TRBV2 to TRBJ2-1, with TRBD1 as a possible D gene (5 bases). Germline assignment: CDR1 SNHLY and CDR2 FYNNEI. The germline V and J ends were trimmed by 7 bases and 4 bases, with 11 bases remaining between them. There are 13 residues in the CDR3. The CDR3 DNA sequence: TGTGCCAGCACCGAGGACATTTACAATGAGCAGTTCTTC. As protein: CASTEDIYNEQFF.

This clone was seen just once. The gene calls are TRBV28 and TRBJ2-1, with D possibly TRBD2 on 6 matching bases. Germline CDR1 is MDHEN and CDR2 is SYDVKM. Trimming pared 4 bases from V and 0 bases from J, leaving 31 bases between. The CDR3 runs 22 residues. DNA of the CDR3: TGTGCCAGCAGTTCAGGGAGAGGGAGGAGGCCGGCGAGGAGAGCCTCCTACAATGAGCAGTTCTTC. Translation gives CASSSGRGRRPARRASYNEQFF.

The genes are TRBV19 and TRBJ1-5; tentative D call: TRBD1 (5 bases). This CDR3 has 14 amino acids. V dropped 6 bases and J dropped 7 bases, with 16 bases sitting between them. Looked up from germline, CDR1 is LNHDA and CDR2 is SQIVND (reference sequence). In DNA, the CDR3 is TGTGCCAGTAGCTGGGACGAGGCTGCCCAGCCCCAGCATTTT. Translation gives CASSWDEAAQPQHF.

This clone has a handful of counts. V and J are TRBV14 and TRBJ2-3; 11 bases match TRBD2. V lost 2 bases and J lost 4; bases outside the gene matches: 5. Germline values: CDR1 SGHDN, CDR2 FVKESK. This CDR3 spans 16 amino acids. CDR3 in amino acids: CASSQLAGGLADTQYF. CDR3 nucleotide sequence: TGTGCCAGCAGCCAACTAGCGGGAGGACTGGCAGATACGCAGTATTTT. Full variable domain (remainder filled in from reference TRBV14 and TRBJ2-3): EAGVTQFPSHSVIEKGQTVTLRCDPISGHDNLYWYRRVMGKEIKFLLHFVKESKQDESGMPNNRFLAERTGGTYSTLKVQPAELEDSGVYFCASSQLAGGLADTQYFGPGTRLTVL.

The V gene is TRBV7-9, the J gene TRBJ1-5; D might be TRBD1 (6 bases). V was shortened by 5 bases and J by 4 bases, with 18 bases between the two germline ends. Germline CDR1 is SEHNR and CDR2 is FQNEAQ (reference sequence). The CDR3 totals 16 residues. Here the CDR3 DNA reads TGTGCCAGCAGCCAAGAAGGGGGACCCTGGAATCAGCCCCAGCATTTT. Protein product: CASSQEGGPWNQPQHF.

This chain links TRBV29-1 with TRBJ2-2; D is unresolved. Germline V CDR1 and CDR2: SQVTM, ANQGSEA. CDR3 length: 15 amino acids. The V end was cut by 7 bases, the J end by 0 bases, with 15 bases between. The CDR3 reads CSAGLTSANTGELFF. Here the CDR3 DNA reads TGCAGCGCTGGGTTGACATCGGCGAACACCGGGGAGCTGTTTTTT.

This clone has only one observation. The chain carries TRBV6-4 and TRBJ1-2; 11 bases map to TRBD1. In germline, CDR1 is MRHNA, CDR2 SNTAGT. The CDR3 is 14 residues long. The trim removed 4 bases at V and 7 bases at J, leaving 5 bases unmatched. Written as DNA, the CDR3 is TGTGCCAGCAGTGGATGGACAGGGGGCGGTGGCTACACCTTC. It translates to CASSGWTGGGGYTF.

The J gene is TRBJ2-5, the V gene TRBV10-3; 10 bases fit TRBD2. The better agreement between TRBJ2-7 and the DNA end casts doubt on the J call. CDR3 length: 13 amino acids. The germline V gene has CDR1 ENHRY and CDR2 SYGVKD. For the CDR3, the DNA is TGTGCCACCCACACTAGCGGGACTGGCGAGCAGTACTTC. Residues: CATHTSGTGEQYF.

The chain combines TRBV29-1 with TRBJ1-2; D remains unclear. The CDR3 length is 13 residues. CDR1 SQVTM and CDR2 ANQGSEA come from the germline V gene. The V end was cut by 3 bases, the J end by 8 bases, with 16 bases between. The CDR3 DNA sequence: TGCAGCGTTGATATATGGGCCCACGGCGGCTACACCTTC. It is translated as CSVDIWAHGGYTF. Full variable domain (missing parts from reference TRBV29-1 and TRBJ1-2): SAVISQKPSRDICQRGTSLTIQCQVDSQVTMMFWYRQQPGQSLTLIATANQGSEATYESGFVIDKFPISRPNLTFSTLTVSNMSPEDSSIYLCSVDIWAHGGYTFGSGTRLTVV.

This chain uses TRBV7-2 with TRBJ1-1; D not resolved. This CDR3 has 13 residues. Trimming took 5 bases from V and 5 from J, leaving 12 bases between them. The V gene's germline CDR1 is SGHTA and CDR2 FQGNSA. This chain's CDR3 is CASSLKSGTEAFF. The CDR3 DNA sequence: TGTGCCAGCAGCCTTAAATCGGGAACTGAAGCTTTCTTT.

This chain connects TRBV2 to TRBJ2-7, with D unresolved. Trimming shortened V by 6 bases and J by 1 base, and 13 bases separated the two germline ends. The CDR3 length is 14 residues. CDR1 is SNHLY, CDR2 FYNNEI, per germline. DNA of the CDR3: TGTGCCAGCAGCCGGACGGTGATATCCTACGAGCAGTACTTC. Amino acid sequence: CASSRTVISYEQYF.

This clone has just a few counts. The J gene is TRBJ2-7, the V gene TRBV14; 8 nucleotides align to TRBD1. The CDR3 length is 15 residues. Per germline, CDR1 SGHDN and CDR2 FVKESK. The J segment lost 3 bases and the V segment lost 3 bases, leaving 7 bases of the junction unmatched. The CDR3 coding sequence is TGTGCCAGCAGCCAGTACGGGACAGGTCGCTACGAGCAGTACTTC. Its protein product is CASSQYGTGRYEQYF.

Comments on this clone: Other DNA sequences in this sample translate to the same CDR3. The chain combines TRBV20-1 with TRBJ2-5; no firm D call. CDR3 size: 10 residues. Germline V gene sequence: CDR1 DFQATT, CDR2 SNEGSKA (reference sequence). V was shortened by 6 bases and J by 2 bases, with 4 bases between the two germline ends. CDR3 nucleotides: TGCAGTGCCGTGCAAGAGACCCAGTACTTC. Translation gives CSAVQETQYF.

V gene TRBV5-1 combines with J gene TRBJ2-2, with TRBD1 matching 12 bases. The CDR3 runs 18 residues. CDR1 and CDR2 from the germline V gene are SGHRS and YFSETQ. Trimming took 4 bases from V and 5 from J; bases not matched to a gene: 12. CDR3 amino acids: CASSLRGQGALLTGELFF. In DNA, the CDR3 is TGCGCCAGCAGCCTGCGGGGACAGGGGGCCTTGTTAACCGGGGAGCTGTTTTTT. Full variable domain (outside the CDR3, taken from reference TRBV5-1 and TRBJ2-2): KAGVTQTPRYLIKTRGQQVTLSCSPISGHRSVSWYQQTPGQGLQFLFEYFSETQRNKGNFPGRFSGRQFSNSRSEMNVSTLELGDSALYLCASSLRGQGALLTGELFFGEGSRLTVL.